This T cell receptor (beta chain) was sequenced in a study of T cell responses to AZD1222 COVID-19 vaccine. Findings and limits, study-wide: Recipients of two AZD1222 doses showed rising Spike-specific TCR breadth and depth. Spike as a whole was targeted by vaccine-associated CD4 TCRs, dominant at 160-218 and 743-854.

Points on this clone: As yet, its antigen is unknown.

Sequenced by immunoSEQ multiplex PCR; TCRdb stores in-frame clones only, minus some. The table has 100,000 or so clones, 82% seen once. The CDR3 is 14 residues long. Germline V gene sequence: CDR1 LNHDA, CDR2 SQIVND (reference sequence). The V gene lost 8 bases and the J gene lost 4 bases, with 17 bases spanning the gap. This TCR came from an adult in good health. V is TRBV19 and J is TRBJ2-5, with D perhaps matching TRBD2 (6 bases). Sequencing used peripheral blood, obtained on day 0 of AZD1222 vaccination. CDR3 DNA sequence: TGTGCCAGTCGCAAGGCGCAGGGAGGAGAGACCCAGTACTTC. It translates to CASRKAQGGETQYF.